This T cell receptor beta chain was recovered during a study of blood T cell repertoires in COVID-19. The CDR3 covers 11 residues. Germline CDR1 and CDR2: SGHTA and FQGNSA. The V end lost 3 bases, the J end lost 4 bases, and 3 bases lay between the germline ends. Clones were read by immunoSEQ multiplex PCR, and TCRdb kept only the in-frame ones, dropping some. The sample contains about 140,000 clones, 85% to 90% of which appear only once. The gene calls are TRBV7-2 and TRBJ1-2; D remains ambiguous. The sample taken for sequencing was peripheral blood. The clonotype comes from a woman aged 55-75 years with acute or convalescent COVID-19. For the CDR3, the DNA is TGTGCCAGCAGCTTCAGCTATGGCTACACCTTC. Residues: CASSFSYGYTF. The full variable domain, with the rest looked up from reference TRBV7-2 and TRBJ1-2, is GAGVSQSPSNKVTEKGKDVELRCDPISGHTALYWYRQSLGQGLEFLIYFQGNSAPDKSGLPSDRFSAERTGGSVSTLTIQRTQQEDSAVYLCASSFSYGYTFGSGTRLTVV.